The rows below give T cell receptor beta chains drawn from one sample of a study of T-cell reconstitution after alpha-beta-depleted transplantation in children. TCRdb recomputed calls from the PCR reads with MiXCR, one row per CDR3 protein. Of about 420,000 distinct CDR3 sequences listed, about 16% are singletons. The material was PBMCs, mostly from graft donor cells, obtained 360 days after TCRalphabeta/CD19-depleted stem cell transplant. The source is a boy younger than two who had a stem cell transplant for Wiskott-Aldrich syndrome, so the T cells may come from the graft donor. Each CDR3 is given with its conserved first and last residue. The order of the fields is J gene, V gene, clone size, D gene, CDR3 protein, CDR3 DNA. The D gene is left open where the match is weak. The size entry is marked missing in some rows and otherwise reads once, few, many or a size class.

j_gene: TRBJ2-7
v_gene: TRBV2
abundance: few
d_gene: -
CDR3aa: CASSEGQGSYEQYF
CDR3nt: TGTGCCAGCAGTGAAGGCCAGGGGTCCTACGAGCAGTACTTC

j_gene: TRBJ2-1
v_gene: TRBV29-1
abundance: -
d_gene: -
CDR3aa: CSVEPGARVQFF
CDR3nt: TGCAGCGTTGAACCAGGGGCACGGGTGCAGTTCTTC

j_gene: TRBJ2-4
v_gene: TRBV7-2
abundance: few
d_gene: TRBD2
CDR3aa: CASSLVPRSGSKNIQYF
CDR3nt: TGTGCCAGCAGCTTAGTCCCTCGTAGCGGGTCCAAAAACATTCAGTACTTC

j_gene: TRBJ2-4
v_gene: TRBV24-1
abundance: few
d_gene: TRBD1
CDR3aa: CATSDPDREGRDIQYF
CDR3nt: TGTGCCACCAGTGACCCGGACAGGGAAGGGAGAGACATTCAGTACTTC

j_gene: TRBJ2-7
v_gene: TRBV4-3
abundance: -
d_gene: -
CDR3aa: CASSQPLKTSQAYEQYF
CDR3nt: TGCGCCAGCAGCCAGCCCCTTAAGACTTCCCAGGCCTACGAGCAGTACTTC

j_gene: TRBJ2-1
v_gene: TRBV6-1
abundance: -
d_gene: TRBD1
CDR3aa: CASRPRQGAHEQFF
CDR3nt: TGTGCCAGCAGACCCCGACAGGGGGCCCATGAGCAGTTCTTC

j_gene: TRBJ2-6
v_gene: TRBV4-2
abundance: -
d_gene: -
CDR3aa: CASSQDGLRVSGANVLTF
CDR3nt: TGTGCCAGCAGCCAAGATGGGTTAAGGGTATCAGGGGCCAACGTCCTGACTTTC

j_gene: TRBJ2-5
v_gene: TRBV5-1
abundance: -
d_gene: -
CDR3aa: CASTDSFVQYF
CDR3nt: TGCGCCAGCACCGACAGCTTCGTCCAGTACTTC

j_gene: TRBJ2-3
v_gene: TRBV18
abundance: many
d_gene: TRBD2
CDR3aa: CASSPPVGTKNTQYF
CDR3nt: TGTGCCAGCTCACCACCGGTCGGGACTAAAAATACGCAGTATTTT

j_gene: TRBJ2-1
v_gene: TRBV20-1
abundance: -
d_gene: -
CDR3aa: CSARRSSPHNEQFF
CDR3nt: TGCAGTGCTAGAAGGAGTAGCCCTCACAATGAGCAGTTCTTC